The T cell receptor beta chain described here comes from a study of blood T cell repertoires in COVID-19. Generated by immunoSEQ multiplex PCR, the TCRdb table keeps only in-frame clones and is missing some. The sample consists of 180,000 or so clones, around 85% of them appearing once. The sequenced sample was peripheral blood. The sequence was collected from a man in his fifties or sixties with acute or convalescent COVID-19.

Here the CDR3 reads CASSYSIQGVNTEAFF. The CDR3 nucleotides are TGTGCCAGCAGTTACTCGATACAGGGGGTGAACACTGAAGCTTTCTTT. This chain joins TRBV6-5 and TRBJ1-1; TRBD1 matches at 8 bases. The CDR3 has 16 residues. Germline CDR1 reads MNHEY; CDR2 reads SVGAGI. The V and J ends lost 0 bases and 0 bases, in that order; junction bases with no gene match: 3.